The TCR beta chain described here comes from a study of cytomegalovirus exposure and HLA in healthy donors. With 60 Vbeta and 13 Jbeta primers, the PCR was carried out. The repertoire was sequenced with immunoSEQ multiplex PCR; TCRdb's copy has only in-frame clones and lacks some. The table records roughly 150,000 clones, around 78% of them present only once. Germline V CDR1 and CDR2: MNHNS, SASEGT. CDR3 length equals 14 residues. The sample consisted of PBMCs. The source is a woman aged 18-29 years in good health and CMV-seronegative. This chain uses TRBV6-1 with TRBJ2-5, with 9 bases identical to TRBD1. The DNA end is a closer match to TRBJ2-7, so the J assignment may be wrong. As DNA, the CDR3 is TGTGCCAGCAAAGGACAGGGGTCACACTACGAGCAGTACTTC. As protein: CASKGQGSHYEQYF.